The 8 T cell receptor beta chains reported below all come from one sample, sequenced in a study of blood T cell repertoires in COVID-19. The assay was immunoSEQ multiplex PCR, and TCRdb's table has in-frame clones only and misses some. The sample contains around 100,000 clones, 85% to 90% of which appear only once. Sequenced input: peripheral blood. Every receptor here comes from a human donor in a cohort sampled during active COVID-19.

The rearrangement links TRBV27 to TRBJ2-1, with TRBD1 matching over 8 bases. This CDR3 is 14 amino acids long. Germline trimming cut 5 bases from V and 10 bases from J; bases unmatched to any gene: 10. The V gene's germline CDR1 is MNHEY and CDR2 SMNVEV (reference sequence). The CDR3 here is CASSRNQGAWEQFF. The CDR3 DNA is TGTGCCAGCAGTCGTAACCAGGGGGCTTGGGAGCAGTTCTTC.

This chain joins TRBV28 and TRBJ1-4; D remains ambiguous. Trimming cost V 6 bases and J 8 bases, with 16 bases left between them. In germline, CDR1 is MDHEN, CDR2 SYDVKM. The CDR3 is 14 residues long. CDR3 protein: CASSPAVFREKLFF. CDR3 nucleotide sequence: TGTGCCAGCAGCCCGGCGGTATTCCGGGAAAAACTGTTTTTT.

The gene calls are TRBV29-1 and TRBJ2-3; tentative D call: TRBD2 (6 bases). V lost 5 bases and J 1 base, leaving 10 bases between the germline ends. The CDR3 covers 13 residues. The V gene's germline CDR1 is SQVTM and CDR2 ANQGSEA. This CDR3 is CSVQRVGTDTQYF. CDR3 DNA sequence: TGCAGCGTTCAGCGGGTGGGCACAGATACGCAGTATTTT.

The chain recombines TRBV3-1 (or the pseudogene TRBV3-2) with TRBJ2-7; 16 bases are shared with TRBD2. CDR3 length equals 15 residues. After removal of 4 bases from V and 11 bases from J, the junction contained 8 bases not matched to a gene. Germline V gene sequence: CDR1 LGHDT, CDR2 YNNKEL (reference sequence). The CDR3, as DNA: TGTGCCAGCAGCCGTAACCCGGGACTAGCGGGAGGGGAGTACTTC. Its translation is CASSRNPGLAGGEYF.

The J gene is TRBJ1-1, the V gene TRBV28, with TRBD1 identical over 7 bases. Germline V gives CDR1 MDHEN, CDR2 SYDVKM. The CDR3 runs to 13 residues. The V and J ends lost 8 bases and 1 base, in that order; junction bases with no gene match: 4. The CDR3 region is CASSRGRNTEAFF. For the CDR3, the DNA is TGTGCCAGCTCGAGGGGGCGGAACACTGAAGCTTTCTTT.

This clone has only one observation. The CDR3 is CASSQATFGGYTF. Written as DNA, the CDR3 is TGTGCCAGCAGCCAAGCCACTTTTGGTGGCTACACCTTC. The V call is TRBV3-1 (or the pseudogene TRBV3-2), the J call TRBJ1-2, with D unresolved. The germline V gene encodes CDR1 LGHDT and CDR2 YNNKEL (reference sequence). V lost 1 base and J lost 7, with 10 bases in between. The CDR3 covers 13 residues.

V gene TRBV7-2 combines with J gene TRBJ1-3; D gene ambiguous. V dropped 3 bases and J dropped 2 bases, with 5 bases sitting between them. This CDR3 comprises 13 residues. Germline CDR1 reads SGHTA; CDR2 reads FQGNSA. The DNA of the CDR3 is TGTGCCAGCAGCTTTAATACTGGAAACACCATATATTTT. Its translation: CASSFNTGNTIYF.

This chain links TRBV7-9 with TRBJ2-4; 10 bases are shared with TRBD1. V was clipped by 6 bases and J by 15 bases; unmatched bases: 17. Germline assignment: CDR1 SEHNR and CDR2 FQNEAQ (reference sequence). The CDR3 runs 15 residues. This CDR3 reads CASSPAGTGVPHGYF. The CDR3 bases are TGTGCCAGCAGTCCCGCCGGGACAGGGGTCCCACATGGGTACTTC. Looking up the rest from reference TRBV7-9 and TRBJ2-4 gives the full variable domain: DTGVSQNPRHKITKRGQNVTFRCDPISEHNRLYWYRQTLGQGPEFLTYFQNEAQLEKSRLLSDRFSAERPKGSFSTLEIQRTEQGDSAMYLCASSPAGTGVPHGYFGAGTRLSVL.